These 21 T cell receptor beta chains share one sample of origin, sequenced in a study of response to subunit inactivated influenza vaccine. Via MiXCR, TCRdb re-called the RT-PCR reads, giving one row per CDR3 protein. The sample yields 500,000 to 550,000 distinct CDR3 sequences, 7.6% seen once. The input for sequencing was PBMCs from blood, taken less than 25 months after vaccination. The receptor source for this set is a man between 50 and 75 years old who received an inactivated influenza vaccine.

This clonotype was observed at least ten times. This rearrangement joins TRBV20-1 to TRBJ2-7, with 10 bases matching TRBD2. Germline trimming cut 3 bases from V and 3 bases from J; bases unmatched to any gene: 2. There are 13 residues in the CDR3. Per the germline V gene, CDR1 is DFQATT and CDR2 is SNEGSKA (reference sequence). This CDR3 is CSARASGSYEQYF. For the CDR3, the DNA is TGCAGTGCTAGGGCTAGCGGGAGCTACGAGCAGTACTTC.

This clonotype was detected ten times or more. The rearrangement joins TRBV12-3 or TRBV12-4 to TRBJ2-7, with D unresolved. This CDR3 has 13 residues. V was pared by 1 base and J by 6 bases, with 10 bases between. The CDR3 protein is CASSLDQVAEQYF. CDR3 in DNA: TGTGCCAGCAGTTTAGATCAGGTGGCCGAGCAGTACTTC.

In this sample, this clonotype turned up many times. This chain joins TRBV25-1 and TRBJ2-1, with D perhaps TRBD2 (6 bases). Germline lookup yields CDR1 MGHDK and CDR2 SYGVNS. The CDR3 is 16 amino acids. Trimming left V 1 base short and J 5 bases short, with 15 bases between. The CDR3 loop is CASSEFSGLSHNEQFF. In nucleotides, the CDR3 is TGTGCCAGCAGTGAATTTAGCGGCCTTTCCCACAATGAGCAGTTCTTC.

The chain has TRBV2 and TRBJ2-7, with D perhaps matching TRBD1 or TRBD2 (5 bases each). Germline assignment: CDR1 SNHLY and CDR2 FYNNEI. V gave up 2 bases and J gave up 3 bases, with 20 bases separating them. This CDR3 comprises 17 residues. In DNA, the CDR3 is TGTGCCAGCAGTGAAATACCGGGACCCTGGAAGAGCTACGAGCAGTACTTC. Residues: CASSEIPGPWKSYEQYF.

This clonotype has just a few counts. This chain connects TRBV6-5 to TRBJ2-7; 8 nucleotides match TRBD2. Germline lookup yields CDR1 MNHEY and CDR2 SVGAGI. With V trimmed by 2 bases and J by 5 bases, 17 bases remained unmatched. This CDR3 has 18 residues. The CDR3 DNA reads as TGTGCCAGCAGTTACATCATGCGTGTCGGGAGGGCACTCAACGAGCAGTACTTC. This translates into CASSYIMRVGRALNEQYF.

This rearrangement joins TRBV4-1 to TRBJ2-1; D is possibly TRBD1 (5 bases). CDR1 is MGHRA, CDR2 YSYEKL, per germline. V lost 3 bases, J lost 15 bases, and 18 bases lay in between. The CDR3 consists of 13 residues. CDR3 sequence: CASSHPRQLHPFF. Written as DNA, the CDR3 is TGCGCCAGCAGCCACCCTAGACAGCTGCACCCGTTCTTC.

This clonotype was picked up a small number of times. The chain is built from TRBV9 and TRBJ1-2; 7 positions agree with TRBD1. Germline assignment: CDR1 SGDLS and CDR2 YYNGEE. The trim removed 2 bases at V and 4 bases at J, leaving 11 bases unmatched. The CDR3 loop spans 16 amino acids. The CDR3 bases are TGTGCCAGCAGCGTTCGGGCAGGGGGAGTCCCCTATGGCTACACCTTC. As protein: CASSVRAGGVPYGYTF.

This clonotype was found once. The chain joins TRBV15 to TRBJ2-7; D gene uncertain. CDR3 length: 14 amino acids. V dropped 0 bases and J dropped 7 bases, with 13 bases sitting between them. Per germline, CDR1 LNHNV and CDR2 YYDKDF (reference sequence). The CDR3 DNA follows: TGTGCCACCAGCAGAGATGTCGTGCTGGGTGAGCAGTACTTC. It encodes CATSRDVVLGEQYF.

This clonotype was found a few times. The chain recombines TRBV10-3 with TRBJ1-1; tentatively, D is TRBD1 (6 bases). The CDR3 runs 15 residues. In germline, CDR1 is ENHRY, CDR2 SYGVKD. The germline V and J ends were trimmed by 10 bases and 5 bases, with 23 bases remaining between them. In DNA, the CDR3 is TGTGCCACCATGACAGCACAGGGAGGAGGAACTGAAGCTTTCTTT. This codes for CATMTAQGGGTEAFF.

This clonotype was found a few times. This chain links TRBV28 with TRBJ1-3; no clear D gene. Germline V gene lookup returns CDR1 MDHEN and CDR2 SYDVKM. The ends were cut back, 9 bases at V and 0 bases at J, with 9 bases in the middle. CDR3 length: 13 amino acids. CDR3 region: CASRAFSGNTIYF. The CDR3 nucleotides are TGTGCCAGTAGGGCGTTCTCTGGAAACACCATATATTTT.

This clonotype has a handful of counts. The V and J genes are TRBV29-1 and TRBJ2-1; a weak D match, TRBD2 (7 bases). Trimming removed 3 bases at V and 4 bases at J, with 13 bases between. In germline, CDR1 is SQVTM, CDR2 ANQGSEA. This CDR3 spans 14 amino acids. This chain's CDR3 is CSVDGGGPYNEQFF. The DNA for the CDR3 is TGCAGCGTTGATGGGGGGGGCCCTTACAATGAGCAGTTCTTC.

This clonotype was seen repeatedly, ten times or more. V is TRBV11-1 and J is TRBJ2-1; the match to TRBD2 covers 12 bases. J was trimmed by 6 bases and V by 3 bases; bases with no gene match: 3. Germline V lookup: CDR1 SGHAT, CDR2 FQDESV (reference sequence). The CDR3 is made up of 15 amino acids. CDR3 sequence (DNA): TGTGCCAGCAGCTTCGGACTAGCGGGGACCAATGAGCAGTTCTTC. This sequence encodes CASSFGLAGTNEQFF. The complete variable domain, with remaining parts taken from reference TRBV11-1 and TRBJ2-1, reads EAEVAQSPRYKITEKSQAVAFWCDPISGHATLYWYRQILGQGPELLVQFQDESVVDDSQLPKDRFSAERLKGVDSTLKIQPAELGDSAMYLCASSFGLAGTNEQFFGPGTRLTVL.

This sequence joins TRBV9 and TRBJ2-1, with 14 positions matching TRBD2. J lost 3 bases, V lost 4 bases, and 3 bases had no gene match. The germline V gene encodes CDR1 SGDLS and CDR2 YYNGEE. This CDR3 is built from 16 residues. The CDR3 DNA sequence: TGTGCCAGCAGCCTAGGACTAGCGGGAGGCTACAATGAGCAGTTCTTC. Translating gives CASSLGLAGGYNEQFF.

This clonotype was observed many times. The chain is built from TRBV6-1 and TRBJ1-5, with a weak D call TRBD1 (5 bases). V gave up 6 bases and J gave up 9 bases, with 18 bases separating them. CDR1 is MNHNS and CDR2 is SASEGT in the germline V gene. CDR3 length: 14 amino acids. DNA of the CDR3: TGTGCCAGCAGCCCGGGGGGGGTTCGTGTGCCCCAGCATTTT. Protein product: CASSPGGVRVPQHF.

At least ten counts were recorded for this clonotype. This chain connects TRBV12-3 or TRBV12-4 to TRBJ1-1, with D maybe TRBD1 (6 bases). Trimming removed 6 bases from V and 1 base from J, with 21 bases in between. The CDR3 has 17 residues. The CDR3 nucleotides read TGTGCCAGCAGATATAACATAATCAGGGGCCAGAACACTGAAGCTTTCTTT. It is translated as CASRYNIIRGQNTEAFF.

This clonotype was seen a handful of times. This chain joins TRBV5-6 and TRBJ2-5; 7 bases are a match to TRBD1. CDR1 and CDR2 from the germline V gene are SGHDT and YYEEEE. The V and J ends lost 4 bases and 1 base, in that order; junction bases with no gene match: 4. The CDR3 totals 14 residues. For the CDR3, the DNA is TGTGCCAGCAGCCTGGACAGGCTCCAAGAGACCCAGTACTTC. Encoded protein: CASSLDRLQETQYF.

A few counts support this clonotype. The V call is TRBV18, the J call TRBJ2-4, with a weak D call TRBD1 (6 bases). Between the trimmed V and J ends, which lost 4 bases and 8 bases, there was a span of 12 bases. The germline gives CDR1 KGHSH, CDR2 LQKENI. This CDR3 has 13 amino acids. The CDR3 DNA reads as TGTGCCAGCTCACTAACAGGGTGGGACATTCAGTACTTC. Translated: CASSLTGWDIQYF. The full variable domain, in which reference TRBV18 and TRBJ2-4 provide the parts outside the CDR3, is NAGVMQNPRHLVRRRGQEARLRCSPMKGHSHVYWYRQLPEEGLKFMVYLQKENIIDESGMPKERFSAEFPKEGPSILRIQQVVRGDSAAYFCASSLTGWDIQYFGAGTRLSVL.

This chain joins TRBV6-5 and TRBJ1-1; D unresolved. This CDR3 is built from 15 residues. V gave up 5 bases and J gave up 1 base, with 14 bases separating them. Per the germline V gene, CDR1 is MNHEY and CDR2 is SVGAGI. The CDR3 loop is CASSTTVWENTEAFF. As DNA, the CDR3 is TGTGCCAGCAGTACTACGGTATGGGAGAACACTGAAGCTTTCTTT.

Many counts were recorded for this clonotype. This chain connects TRBV5-1 to TRBJ2-1; TRBD2 aligns across 9 bases. After removal of 2 bases from V and 4 bases from J, the junction contained 10 bases not matched to a gene. Germline-derived CDR1 and CDR2 are SGHRS and YFSETQ. This CDR3 contains 17 residues. This chain's CDR3 is CASSFLAGGSDYNEQFF. The CDR3 DNA reads TGCGCCAGCAGCTTCCTGGCGGGGGGGTCGGATTACAATGAGCAGTTCTTC.

This clonotype was detected ten times or more. The chain employs TRBV12-3 or TRBV12-4 and TRBJ1-2, with TRBD1 as a possible D gene (5 bases). The CDR3 runs 13 residues. Trimming took off 3 bases at V and 5 bases at J, with 10 bases between the two ends. The chain's CDR3 is CASSFEGLYGYTF. CDR3 nucleotides: TGTGCCAGCAGTTTCGAGGGACTATATGGCTACACCTTC.

This clonotype occurred a few times. The genes are TRBV5-6 and TRBJ2-7; TRBD2 might be the D (6 bases). V shed 0 bases and J shed 3 bases, with 10 bases lying between them. The CDR3 contains 14 residues. The germline gives CDR1 SGHDT, CDR2 YYEEEE. CDR3 loop: CASSLGRELYEQYF. CDR3 DNA sequence: TGTGCCAGCAGCTTGGGGCGGGAACTCTACGAGCAGTACTTC.